The sequence of this TCR beta chain was determined in a study of blood T cell repertoires in COVID-19. The V segment lost 0 bases and the J segment 6 bases; nucleotides outside the gene matches: 6. CDR3 length: 15 residues. CDR1 and CDR2 from the germline V gene are KGHSH and LQKENI. Original data processing: The assay estimated nucleated cells by amplifying reference gene primers. The data were produced by immunoSEQ multiplex PCR, yet TCRdb's version contains in-frame clones alone and is incomplete. For V, J and clone size, that table is used; D and trimming come from the DNA. The sample lists roughly 200,000 clones, about 88% occurring once.

The sequence was collected from a middle-aged man with COVID-19, enrolled during active disease. The specimen sequenced was peripheral blood. The chain joins TRBV18 to TRBJ2-7; 9 bases align to TRBD1. Here the CDR3 DNA reads TGTGCCAGCTCACCACCCGGGACAGGGAACCTCGAGCAGTACTTC. This gives the protein CASSPPGTGNLEQYF. Complete variable domain (other parts from reference TRBV18 and TRBJ2-7): NAGVMQNPRHLVRRRGQEARLRCSPMKGHSHVYWYRQLPEEGLKFMVYLQKENIIDESGMPKERFSAEFPKEGPSILRIQQVVRGDSAAYFCASSPPGTGNLEQYFGPGTRLTVT.